This is a list of T cell receptor beta chains from one sample in a study of long-term antiretroviral therapy in people with HIV. TCRdb's table, derived via immunoSEQ multiplex PCR, lists solely in-frame clones and lacks some. The data show about 15,000 clones, with less than 80% seen just once and 14% held by the top ten. The material was unsorted PBMCs, obtained 1.5 years before starting antiretroviral therapy. The receptors stem from a woman aged 50 to 60 with HIV. CDR3s include the opening cysteine and the closing phenylalanine or tryptophan. D genes are given only for firm matches. Some rows mark clone size as missing; the rest say once, few, many or name a class of expanded clone.

DNA	CDR3	J	size	D	V
TGTGCCAGCAGCTTACGAGGGAACACTGAAGCTTTCTTT	CASSLRGNTEAFF	TRBJ1-1	-	-	TRBV7-3
TGCGCCAGCAGCCGGGACAGCGTAAACTCTGAAGCTTTCTTT	CASSRDSVNSEAFF	TRBJ1-1	-	TRBD1	TRBV5-1
TGTGCTAGTGGTAGGGGACCGCAGGGGAACACTGAAGCTTTCTTT	CASGRGPQGNTEAFF	TRBJ1-1	-	-	TRBV12-5
TGTGCCAGCAGTTCAGGGGGCAAGGGGAACACTGAAGCTTTCTTT	CASSSGGKGNTEAFF	TRBJ1-1	once	TRBD1	TRBV27
TGTGCCAGCAGCCGTCGCGGTGAATCCTACGAGCAGTACTTC	CASSRRGESYEQYF	TRBJ2-7	-	-	TRBV9
TGTGCCAGCAGTTCTCTACCGACAGGGGGAAAGGATTCACCCCTCCACTTT	CASSSLPTGGKDSPLHF	TRBJ1-6	-	TRBD1	TRBV27
TGTGCCAGCAGACCGCAGGGAAGCAATGAGCAGTTCTTC	CASRPQGSNEQFF	TRBJ2-1	once	-	TRBV2
TGTGCCAGCAGCTTAGTCTCCGGGACAGGGAACGAAAAACTGTTTTTT	CASSLVSGTGNEKLFF	TRBJ1-4	-	TRBD1	TRBV7-2
TGTGCCTGGAGTTTACAAGGACAGGGAAGAGAGACCCAGTACTTC	CAWSLQGQGRETQYF	TRBJ2-5	once	TRBD1	TRBV30
TGCGCCAGCAGCCATCTTACAGGGGCGAACACTGAAGCTTTCTTT	CASSHLTGANTEAFF	TRBJ1-1	-	TRBD1	TRBV4-1
TGTGCCAGCAGCTGGACAGGGGCCGCGGCAGCTTTCTTT	CASSWTGAAAAFF	TRBJ1-1	-	TRBD1	TRBV5-6
TGTGCCAGCGCTTGGGACAGGGGGCCTAACAATGAGCAGTTCTTC	CASAWDRGPNNEQFF	TRBJ2-1	-	TRBD1	TRBV19
TGTGCCAGCAGCCCGAAGACAGGGCGTGGAAACACCATATATTTT	CASSPKTGRGNTIYF	TRBJ1-3	-	TRBD1	TRBV7-9
TGTGCCAGCCCAAGCTACAGGGATATCAGCTCCTACGAGCAGTACTTC	CASPSYRDISSYEQYF	TRBJ2-7	-	-	TRBV7-6
TGTGCCAGCAGCGTACAGGGGATGAACACTGAAGCTTTCTTT	CASSVQGMNTEAFF	TRBJ1-1	-	TRBD1	TRBV7-2
TGCGCCAGCAGCTGGGACGCGGGCGGGGAGCTGTTTTTT	CASSWDAGGELFF	TRBJ2-2	-	-	TRBV5-1
TGTGCCAGCAGCTCGACAGGGAAGAATTCACCCCTCCACTTT	CASSSTGKNSPLHF	TRBJ1-6	-	TRBD1	TRBV9
TGTGCCAGTAGTAGGACTCTCTACGGTGGGACTGAAGCTTTCTTT	CASSRTLYGGTEAFF	TRBJ1-1	-	-	TRBV19
TGTGCCAGCAGCTTAAGCTCCACGACAGGGGCTTACGAGCAGTACTTC	CASSLSSTTGAYEQYF	TRBJ2-7	-	TRBD1	TRBV7-2
TGTGCCTGGAGTGCCTCGAGTACAGGCTCCCTCCACTTT	CAWSASSTGSLHF	TRBJ1-6	-	-	TRBV30
TGTGCCAGCAGCTTAGAAGGGACAGGGGTCGTCTATAGCAATCAGCCCCAGCATTTT	CASSLEGTGVVYSNQPQHF	TRBJ1-5	-	TRBD1	TRBV7-8
TGTGCCAGCAGCTTAGGTAGCAGTCTCCAAGAGACCCAGTACTTC	CASSLGSSLQETQYF	TRBJ2-5	-	-	TRBV7-7
TGCAGCGAAGGATCCGACTCTGGAAACACCATATATTTT	CSEGSDSGNTIYF	TRBJ1-3	-	-	TRBV29-1
TGTGCCAGCAGCACCCGCGGGCCGACAGGGTCGGGGGGCTACACCTTC	CASSTRGPTGSGGYTF	TRBJ1-2	-	TRBD1	TRBV5-4
TGTGCCAGCAGCTTGCGCTTGGGCCTGGGTAATGAAAAACTGTTTTTT	CASSLRLGLGNEKLFF	TRBJ1-4	-	-	TRBV5-4
TGTGCCAGCAGTCTGATAGGACTAACGGACTCCTCCCAGGAGACCCAGTACTTC	CASSLIGLTDSSQETQYF	TRBJ2-5	-	-	TRBV27
TGTGCCAGCAGCTTACGAGTGACTTCGTCTGGAAACACCATATATTTT	CASSLRVTSSGNTIYF	TRBJ1-3	-	-	TRBV5-6
TGCGCCAGCAGCCCCTACCGGGACTTCTACACCGGGGAGCTGTTTTTT	CASSPYRDFYTGELFF	TRBJ2-2	-	-	TRBV4-1
TGTGCCAGCAGCGATACTGACAGGGTCTCTGGCTACACCTTC	CASSDTDRVSGYTF	TRBJ1-2	few	TRBD1	TRBV7-9
TGCGCCAGCAGCCCGGGGACAGTCAATCAGCCCCAGCATTTT	CASSPGTVNQPQHF	TRBJ1-5	-	TRBD1	TRBV5-1
TGTGCCAGCAGTGAAGTAAACAGGCTGGTTGGTGCTTTCTTT	CASSEVNRLVGAFF	TRBJ1-1	-	-	TRBV25-1
TGTGCCAGCTCACGCCCCAAAGGAGGTGATGGCTACACCTTC	CASSRPKGGDGYTF	TRBJ1-2	-	-	TRBV18
TGTGCCAGCAGTCCGCGGACCGCTGATAGCAATCAGCCCCAGCATTTT	CASSPRTADSNQPQHF	TRBJ1-5	-	-	TRBV6-6
TGTGCCAGCAGCCTAGGACTTCCCCAAGGCAATGAGCAGTTCTTC	CASSLGLPQGNEQFF	TRBJ2-1	once	-	TRBV7-8
TGCACCTCAGGGGACACGAATGGCTACACCTTC	CTSGDTNGYTF	TRBJ1-2	-	-	TRBV29-1
TGTGCCAGCAGCCCGAGCTCTGGGGCCAACGTCCTGACTTTC	CASSPSSGANVLTF	TRBJ2-6	-	-	TRBV14
TGTGCCAGCTCACCACCTAGCGTAGGCACAGATACGCAGTATTTT	CASSPPSVGTDTQYF	TRBJ2-3	-	-	TRBV18
TGTGCCAGCAGCCCCTTGGTTGCGGCTTTCTTT	CASSPLVAAFF	TRBJ1-1	few	-	TRBV7-9
TGCGCCAGCAGCTCCACTACATCGGGCTCTGGGGCCAACGTCCTGACTTTC	CASSSTTSGSGANVLTF	TRBJ2-6	-	-	TRBV5-1
TGTGCCTGGAGTAGAGGGGCGTTTGGGGCTTTCTTT	CAWSRGAFGAFF	TRBJ1-1	-	-	TRBV30
TGTGCCAGCAGCCTAGGACAGGCCGCAAATGAAAAACTGTTTTTT	CASSLGQAANEKLFF	TRBJ1-4	-	TRBD1	TRBV7-9
TGTGCCATCAGTGGGTTGGGGGGCCCGCGGACAGGAGGGGAGCTGTTTTTT	CAISGLGGPRTGGELFF	TRBJ2-2	-	-	TRBV10-3
TGTGCCAGTAGTTCCTTGGACAGGGGCAGGGGCTACACCTTC	CASSSLDRGRGYTF	TRBJ1-2	few	TRBD1	TRBV19
TGTGCCAGCAGCTTTTATGGGGAGCTGTTTTTT	CASSFYGELFF	TRBJ2-2	-	-	TRBV11-1
TGTGCCAGCAGCTTAGTGGACGAGCAGTACTTC	CASSLVDEQYF	TRBJ2-7	-	-	TRBV7-8